This is a list of T cell receptor beta chains from one sample in a study of blood T cell repertoires in COVID-19. Clones were sequenced by immunoSEQ multiplex PCR, and TCRdb holds only the in-frame ones, with some missing. This table holds just under 60,000 clones, approximately 83% found once. Sequencing was carried out using peripheral blood. The source of these receptors is a man aged 80 or over with COVID-19, enrolled during active disease. Both conserved end residues are part of each CDR3. D genes are given only for firm matches. Clone size is given for some rows only: seen once, a few or many times, or a class if the clone is expanded.

size: NA
V: TRBV24-1
J: TRBJ1-2
D: NA
CDR3: CATSDPQGRGSGYTF
DNA: TGTGCCACCAGTGATCCACAGGGACGAGGTTCCGGCTACACCTTC

size: NA
V: TRBV7-3
J: TRBJ2-1
D: TRBD1
CDR3: CASSPQGQYNEQFF
DNA: TGTGCCAGCAGCCCCCAGGGACAGTACAATGAGCAGTTCTTC

size: NA
V: TRBV19
J: TRBJ1-1
D: NA
CDR3: CASIRGGEAFF
DNA: TGTGCCAGTATTCGGGGGGGTGAAGCTTTCTTT

size: NA
V: TRBV7-9
J: TRBJ1-2
D: TRBD1
CDR3: CASSEITGGVFGYGYTF
DNA: TGTGCCAGCAGCGAAATTACAGGGGGCGTTTTCGGCTATGGCTACACCTTC

size: NA
V: TRBV28
J: TRBJ1-2
D: TRBD1
CDR3: CASSLGSSGGGVGYTF
DNA: TGTGCCAGCAGTTTAGGCTCTTCAGGGGGCGGGGTTGGCTACACCTTC

size: NA
V: TRBV29-1
J: TRBJ2-7
D: NA
CDR3: CSVEDRGLSYEQYF
DNA: TGCAGCGTTGAAGATCGCGGTCTCTCCTACGAGCAGTACTTC

size: NA
V: TRBV2
J: TRBJ1-2
D: TRBD1
CDR3: CASSSQGGNYGYTF
DNA: TGTGCCAGCAGTTCTCAGGGGGGAAATTATGGCTACACCTTC

size: NA
V: TRBV6-5
J: TRBJ2-1
D: TRBD1
CDR3: CASRTGDTYNEQFF
DNA: TGTGCCAGCAGGACAGGGGATACCTACAATGAGCAGTTCTTC

size: NA
V: TRBV4-1
J: TRBJ1-4
D: NA
CDR3: CASSQVLVEKLFF
DNA: TGCGCCAGCAGCCAAGTCCTAGTCGAAAAACTGTTTTTT

size: NA
V: TRBV15
J: TRBJ2-2
D: NA
CDR3: CATSSQTANTGELFF
DNA: TGTGCCACCAGCAGCCAGACAGCGAACACCGGGGAGCTGTTTTTT

size: NA
V: TRBV4-3
J: TRBJ2-1
D: NA
CDR3: CASSQGRRNEQFF
DNA: TGCGCCAGCAGCCAAGGAAGGAGGAATGAGCAGTTCTTC

size: NA
V: TRBV6-5
J: TRBJ1-1
D: NA
CDR3: CASSYYLGGGTEAFF
DNA: TGTGCCAGCAGTTATTATTTAGGGGGTGGAACTGAAGCTTTCTTT

size: NA
V: TRBV19
J: TRBJ1-2
D: TRBD1
CDR3: CASRGTGTFYGYTF
DNA: TGTGCCAGTAGAGGGACAGGAACCTTCTATGGCTACACCTTC

size: NA
V: TRBV2
J: TRBJ1-1
D: NA
CDR3: CASSVRTTEAFF
DNA: TGTGCCAGCAGTGTCAGGACAACCGAAGCTTTCTTT

size: NA
V: TRBV19
J: TRBJ1-1
D: NA
CDR3: CASTTGGSEAFF
DNA: TGTGCCAGTACGACGGGGGGCTCTGAAGCTTTCTTT

size: NA
V: TRBV11-2
J: TRBJ2-7
D: TRBD2
CDR3: CASSRTSGGPYEQYF
DNA: TGTGCCAGCAGCCGGACTAGCGGGGGGCCCTACGAGCAGTACTTC

size: NA
V: TRBV7-7
J: TRBJ2-3
D: TRBD2
CDR3: CASSPGRTDTQYF
DNA: TGTGCCAGCAGCCCCGGGAGGACCGATACGCAGTATTTT

size: NA
V: TRBV19
J: TRBJ2-1
D: TRBD1
CDR3: CASSPPGQGYNEQFF
DNA: TGTGCCAGTAGTCCTCCGGGACAGGGGTACAATGAGCAGTTCTTC

size: once
V: TRBV7-9
J: TRBJ1-1
D: NA
CDR3: CASSPQGPGTDAFF
DNA: TGTGCCAGCAGCCCCCAGGGGCCGGGAACTGACGCTTTCTTT

size: few
V: TRBV12-5
J: TRBJ2-4
D: NA
CDR3: CASALQQGNIQYF
DNA: TGTGCTAGTGCCCTTCAGCAGGGTAACATTCAGTACTTC

size: NA
V: TRBV28
J: TRBJ2-2
D: TRBD1
CDR3: CASSLRSTGFTGELFF
DNA: TGTGCCAGCAGTTTAAGGTCGACAGGGTTTACCGGGGAGCTGTTTTTT

size: NA
V: TRBV6-2/TRBV6-3
J: TRBJ2-2
D: NA
CDR3: CASSSQKAGTNTGELFF
DNA: TGTGCCAGCAGTTCTCAAAAGGCAGGGACGAACACCGGGGAGCTGTTTTTT

size: NA
V: TRBV10-1
J: TRBJ2-2
D: TRBD1
CDR3: CASRPGQGANTGELFF
DNA: TGCGCCAGCAGACCCGGACAGGGGGCTAACACCGGGGAGCTGTTTTTT

size: NA
V: TRBV6-5
J: TRBJ1-3
D: NA
CDR3: CASRMTGPGGNTIYF
DNA: TGTGCCAGCAGGATGACAGGACCCGGCGGAAACACCATATATTTT

size: once
V: TRBV9
J: TRBJ1-6
D: TRBD1
CDR3: CASSVFQGGNNSPLHF
DNA: TGTGCCAGCAGCGTATTTCAGGGGGGAAATAATTCACCCCTCCACTTT

size: NA
V: TRBV5-8
J: TRBJ1-4
D: NA
CDR3: CASSPGRGPGANEKLFF
DNA: TGTGCCAGCAGCCCTGGCAGGGGCCCCGGAGCTAATGAAAAACTGTTTTTT